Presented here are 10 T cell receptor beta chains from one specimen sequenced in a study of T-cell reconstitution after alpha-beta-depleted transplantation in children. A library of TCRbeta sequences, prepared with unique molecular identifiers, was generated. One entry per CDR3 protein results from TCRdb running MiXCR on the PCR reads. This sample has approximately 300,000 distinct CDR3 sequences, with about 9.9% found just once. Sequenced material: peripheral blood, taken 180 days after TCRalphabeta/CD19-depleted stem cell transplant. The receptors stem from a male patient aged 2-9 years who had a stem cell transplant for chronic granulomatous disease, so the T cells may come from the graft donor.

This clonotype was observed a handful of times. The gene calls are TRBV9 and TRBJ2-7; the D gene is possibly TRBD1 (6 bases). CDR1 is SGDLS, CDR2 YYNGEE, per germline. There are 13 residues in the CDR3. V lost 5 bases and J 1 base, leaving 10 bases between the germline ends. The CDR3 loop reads CASRGGDSYEQYF. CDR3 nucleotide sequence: TGTGCCAGCAGAGGGGGAGATTCCTACGAGCAGTACTTC.

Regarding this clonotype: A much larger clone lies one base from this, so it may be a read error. The CDR3 reads CASSSDSQETQNF. The CDR3 DNA follows: TGTGCCAGCAGCTCGGACTCCCAAGAGACCCAGAACTTC. V and J are TRBV7-2 and TRBJ2-5; D might be TRBD2 (5 bases). The germline V gene encodes CDR1 SGHTA and CDR2 FQGNSA. The CDR3 consists of 13 residues. Complete variable domain (other parts from reference TRBV7-2 and TRBJ2-5): GAGVSQSPSNKVTEKGKDVELRCDPISGHTALYWYRQSLGQGLEFLIYFQGNSAPDKSGLPSDRFSAERTGGSVSTLTIQRTQQEDSAVYLCASSSDSQETQNFGPGTRLLVL.

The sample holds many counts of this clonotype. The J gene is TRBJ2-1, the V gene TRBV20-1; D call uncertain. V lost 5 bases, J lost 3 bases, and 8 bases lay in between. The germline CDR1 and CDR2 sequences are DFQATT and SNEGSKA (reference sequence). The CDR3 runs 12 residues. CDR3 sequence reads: CSAQDVYNEQFF. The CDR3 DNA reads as TGCAGTGCTCAGGACGTCTACAATGAGCAGTTCTTC.

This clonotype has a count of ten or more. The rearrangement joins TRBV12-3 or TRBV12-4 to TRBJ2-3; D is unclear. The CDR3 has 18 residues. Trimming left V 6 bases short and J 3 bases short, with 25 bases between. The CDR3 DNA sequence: TGTGCCAGCAGCCGCTCATCCGTTCGGACCCGATTAACAGATACGCAGTATTTT. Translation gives CASSRSSVRTRLTDTQYF.

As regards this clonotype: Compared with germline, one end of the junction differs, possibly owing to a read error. CDR3 in DNA: TGTACCAGCAGCTTAGCTCGGGCGCGAAACACAGATACGAAGTATTTT. Amino acid sequence: CTSSLARARNTDTKYF. V usage is TRBV7-2 and J usage is TRBJ2-3, with unresolved D. The CDR3 loop spans 16 amino acids. The germline gives CDR1 SGHTA, CDR2 FQGNSA.

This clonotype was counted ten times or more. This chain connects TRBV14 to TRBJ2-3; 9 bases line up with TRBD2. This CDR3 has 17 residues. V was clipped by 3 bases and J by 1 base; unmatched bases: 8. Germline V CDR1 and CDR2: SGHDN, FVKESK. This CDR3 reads CASSHRLAAGGTDTQYF. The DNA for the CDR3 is TGTGCCAGCAGCCACAGACTAGCGGCGGGCGGCACAGATACGCAGTATTTT.

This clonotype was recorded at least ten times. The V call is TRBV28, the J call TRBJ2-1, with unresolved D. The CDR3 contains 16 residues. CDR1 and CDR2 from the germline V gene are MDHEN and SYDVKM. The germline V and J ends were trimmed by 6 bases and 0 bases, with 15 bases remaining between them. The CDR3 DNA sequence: TGTGCCAGCAGCCTTCCCACCCCGAGCTCCTACAATGAGCAGTTCTTC. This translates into CASSLPTPSSYNEQFF.

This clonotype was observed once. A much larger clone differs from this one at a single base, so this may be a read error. The CDR3 spells CASRKAGTRTQYF. The CDR3 bases are TGTGCCAGCAGAAAAGCCGGGACCCGGACGCAGTATTTT. This chain connects TRBV28 to TRBJ2-3; D may match TRBD1 or TRBD2 (5 bases each). Trimming removed 6 bases from V and 9 bases from J, with 16 bases in between. The CDR3 totals 13 residues. Germline loops: CDR1 MDHEN, CDR2 SYDVKM.

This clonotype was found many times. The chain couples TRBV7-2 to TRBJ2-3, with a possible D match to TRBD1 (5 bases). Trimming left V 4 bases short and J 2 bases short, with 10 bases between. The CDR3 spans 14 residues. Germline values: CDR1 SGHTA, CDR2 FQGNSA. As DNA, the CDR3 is TGTGCCAGCAGCTCGGAGACAGTCACAGATACGCAGTATTTT. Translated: CASSSETVTDTQYF.

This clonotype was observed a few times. The CDR3, as DNA: TGTGCCACCAGTTCAGGCGCCACAACTAATGAAAAACTGTTTTTT. Protein sequence: CATSSGATTNEKLFF. The gene calls are TRBV24-1 and TRBJ1-4; D gene uncertain. Germline V gives CDR1 KGHDR, CDR2 SFDVKD. Trimming shortened V by 6 bases and J by 0 bases, and 10 bases separated the two germline ends. CDR3 length: 15 residues.